Below, 22 T cell receptor beta chains from the same sample are listed, as sequenced in a study of blood T cell repertoires in COVID-19 (TCRdb year 2020). The library was generated by the immunoSEQ multiplex PCR assay. The source is immuneACCESS, and TCRdb retained only in-frame sequences with V and J called. Part of the clones is not carried over; for the studies checked, unresolved V genes explain less than half of this, and the remainder is unexplained. The sample includes approximately 450,000 clones, with 87% observed a single time. Clones ranked in the top ten supply under 2% of the sample. The sequenced sample consisted of PBMCs or T cells enriched from blood (not recorded which). The source of these receptors is a young woman with acute COVID-19.

The chain recombines TRBV7-9 with TRBJ1-2; D might be TRBD1 (5 bases). Germline V gene data show CDR1 as SEHNR and CDR2 as FQNEAQ (reference sequence). The V gene lost 3 bases and the J gene lost 4 bases, with 18 bases spanning the gap. The CDR3 is 16 amino acids. For the CDR3, the DNA is TGTGCCAGCAGCTTTACCACCGGGACTCTACTCTATGGCTACACCTTC. Encoded protein: CASSFTTGTLLYGYTF.

V gene TRBV4-3 combines with J gene TRBJ2-3; a possible D gene is TRBD2 (5 bases). Looked up from germline, CDR1 is LGHNA and CDR2 is YSLEER. Trimming removed 1 base at V and 0 bases at J, with 8 bases between. The CDR3 runs to 15 residues. CDR3 residues: CASSQGRDSTDTQYF. CDR3 nucleotides: TGCGCCAGCAGCCAAGGACGGGATAGCACAGATACGCAGTATTTT.

The chain uses TRBV27 and TRBJ2-2; D uncertain. Germline CDR1 is MNHEY and CDR2 is SMNVEV (reference sequence). CDR3 size: 11 residues. Trimming removed 4 bases from V and 7 bases from J, with 4 bases in between. CDR3 sequence reads: CASSSRGELFF. In DNA form, the CDR3 reads TGTGCCAGCAGTTCGCGCGGGGAGCTGTTTTTT.

The chain employs TRBV13 and TRBJ2-5; 7 bases are a match to TRBD1. The length of the CDR3 is 14 residues. The germline gives CDR1 PRHDT, CDR2 FYEKMQ (reference sequence). V was pared by 3 bases and J by 4 bases, with 5 bases of the junction left unmatched. The CDR3 is CASSLKGASETQYF. CDR3 coding DNA: TGTGCCAGCAGCTTGAAGGGGGCTTCAGAGACCCAGTACTTC.

The chain is built from TRBV7-9 and TRBJ2-7, with D possibly TRBD2 on 6 matching bases. This CDR3 comprises 16 residues. Germline V gene lookup returns CDR1 SEHNR and CDR2 FQNEAQ (reference sequence). Trimming removed 5 bases at V and 3 bases at J, with 20 bases between. The CDR3 spells CASSRPPEGTGYEQYF. As DNA, the CDR3 is TGTGCCAGCAGCCGCCCCCCCGAAGGGACTGGCTACGAGCAGTACTTC.

V and J are TRBV11-3 and TRBJ1-1; no clear D. Germline CDR1 is SGHNT and CDR2 is YENEEA. The CDR3 spans 13 residues. Trimming shortened V by 5 bases and J by 8 bases, and 15 bases separated the two germline ends. The CDR3 protein is CASSSQDGKEAFF. The CDR3 DNA sequence: TGTGCCAGCAGCAGCCAAGACGGGAAGGAAGCTTTCTTT.

The chain couples TRBV12-2 to TRBJ1-5; TRBD1, the table's D call, was not compared with the DNA. TRBV12-2 is a known pseudogene. This CDR3 region has 11 residues. CDR3 DNA sequence: TGTGCAAGTCGCCGACAGGGAGCCCAGCATTTT. Protein sequence: CASRRQGAQHF.

This clone was counted a single time. V and J are TRBV3-1 (or the pseudogene TRBV3-2) and TRBJ2-7, with 11 bases lining up with TRBD2. Trimming removed 6 bases from V and 2 bases from J; junction bases left unmatched: 18. There are 19 residues in the CDR3. Germline V gene sequence: CDR1 LGHDT, CDR2 YNNKEL (reference sequence). CDR3 sequence (DNA): TGTGCCAGCAGTCGAAGGTTAGCGGGGGGGACCGAAAGACCCTACGAGCAGTACTTC. It translates to CASSRRLAGGTERPYEQYF.

The rearrangement links TRBV11-2 to TRBJ2-1, with TRBD2 matching over 10 bases. Losses at the gene ends were 2 bases for V and 9 bases for J; bases not matched to a gene: 10. Germline V CDR1 and CDR2: SGHAT, FQNNGV. The CDR3 length is 16 residues. DNA for the CDR3: TGTGCCAGCAGCTTATCGGCAGCGGGGGGGCCCATTGAGCAGTTCTTC. Translation gives CASSLSAAGGPIEQFF.

The rearrangement joins TRBV30 to TRBJ1-4; TRBD1 is a possible D gene (6 bases). The CDR3 extends over 14 amino acids. Trimming left V 6 bases short and J 7 bases short, with 18 bases between. Germline loops: CDR1 GTSNPN, CDR2 SVGIG (reference sequence). The CDR3 nucleotides read TGTGCCTGTCCCTTAGGGGGGAGGGGTGAAAAACTGTTTTTT. Its translation: CACPLGGRGEKLFF.

The chain has TRBV10-3 and TRBJ1-2; D unclear. CDR1 and CDR2 (germline): ENHRY, SYGVKD. This CDR3 is built from 14 residues. V lost 0 bases and J lost 5, with 10 bases in between. CDR3 in amino acids: CAISESIQLYGYTF. The CDR3 nucleotides read TGTGCCATCAGTGAGTCAATCCAATTGTATGGCTACACCTTC.

V is TRBV2 and J is TRBJ2-4; D gene unclear. The V end was cut by 7 bases, the J end by 7 bases, with 8 bases between. CDR1 is SNHLY and CDR2 is FYNNEI in the germline V gene. The CDR3 spans 11 residues. Written as DNA, the CDR3 is TGTGCCAGCACCCCCGGGAACATTCAGTACTTC. Translation: CASTPGNIQYF.

The chain uses TRBV4-3 and TRBJ2-1; D is possibly TRBD1 (6 bases). This CDR3 comprises 17 residues. The ends were cut back, 0 bases at V and 3 bases at J, with 15 bases in the middle. Germline CDR1 is LGHNA and CDR2 is YSLEER. The CDR3 sequence: CASSQELLGAGYNEQFF. CDR3 sequence (DNA): TGCGCCAGCAGCCAAGAACTTCTGGGGGCGGGCTACAATGAGCAGTTCTTC.

The chain couples TRBV29-1 to TRBJ1-5; D is possibly TRBD1 (6 bases). V lost 4 bases and J lost 4, with 14 bases in between. Germline CDR1 reads SQVTM; CDR2 reads ANQGSEA. The CDR3 is 14 amino acids. CDR3 in DNA: TGCAGCGTTGGGGGTAACAGGGATAATCAGCCCCAGCATTTT. Translating gives CSVGGNRDNQPQHF.

This sequence joins TRBV1 and TRBJ1-1; the D call TRBD1 from the table was never checked on the DNA. TRBV1 is described as a pseudogene. The CDR3 has 17 residues. CDR3 protein: CTSSQGTPGQKNTEAFF. CDR3 nucleotide sequence: TGCACCAGCAGCCAAGGGACTCCGGGACAAAAGAACACTGAAGCTTTCTTT.

The table lists this clone with a few counts. The chain uses TRBV15 and TRBJ2-3; D is perhaps TRBD2 (5 bases). The V end was cut by 8 bases, the J end by 0 bases, with 9 bases between. Germline V lookup: CDR1 LNHNV, CDR2 YYDKDF (reference sequence). This CDR3 is built from 13 residues. The CDR3 reads CATGGGSTDTQYF. The CDR3 DNA is TGTGCCACCGGCGGCGGGAGCACAGATACGCAGTATTTT.

This chain links TRBV2 with TRBJ1-5; D is ambiguous. The V and J ends lost 1 base and 1 base respectively, with 8 bases between them. The germline CDR1 and CDR2 sequences are SNHLY and FYNNEI. This CDR3 comprises 15 residues. The chain's CDR3 is CASSEGQTSNQPQHF. CDR3 in DNA: TGTGCCAGCAGTGAAGGACAAACGAGCAATCAGCCCCAGCATTTT.

The chain has TRBV11-2 and TRBJ2-3; TRBD2 matches at 8 bases. Germline-derived CDR1 and CDR2 are SGHAT and FQNNGV. V lost 3 bases, J lost 2 bases, and 7 bases stayed unmatched. CDR3 length: 16 residues. The CDR3 here is CASSFGPGGPTDTQYF. CDR3 DNA sequence: TGTGCCAGCAGCTTTGGGCCGGGGGGGCCCACAGATACGCAGTATTTT.

This chain connects TRBV29-1 to TRBJ1-1; D unclear. V was cut by 4 bases and J by 4 bases, with 13 bases left in between. The germline V gene encodes CDR1 SQVTM and CDR2 ANQGSEA. This CDR3 has 13 amino acids. DNA of the CDR3: TGCAGCGTTGCGACATCTACGGCCACTGAAGCTTTCTTT. Translating gives CSVATSTATEAFF.

A single count supports this clone. The chain uses TRBV11-2 and TRBJ2-2, with D possibly matching TRBD2 (5 bases). The CDR3 spans 15 residues. The germline gives CDR1 SGHAT, CDR2 FQNNGV. Trimming removed 3 bases at V and 7 bases at J, with 15 bases between. For the CDR3, the DNA is TGTGCCAGCAGCTTCCCCGGGGTGTTTGGCGGGGAGCTGTTTTTT. It translates to CASSFPGVFGGELFF. Together with reference TRBV11-2 and TRBJ2-2, the CDR3 gives the full variable domain: EAGVAQSPRYKIIEKRQSVAFWCNPISGHATLYWYQQILGQGPKLLIQFQNNGVVDDSQLPKDRFSAERLKGVDSTLKIQPAKLEDSAVYLCASSFPGVFGGELFFGEGSRLTVL.

This rearrangement joins TRBV6-2 or TRBV6-3 to TRBJ2-2, with a weak D call TRBD1 (6 bases). This CDR3 is built from 15 residues. V lost 5 bases and J lost 5, with 15 bases in between. CDR1 and CDR2 from the germline V gene are MNHEY and SVGEGT. In DNA form, the CDR3 reads TGTGCCAGCAGTCTCCAGGGGACCGATACCGGGGAGCTGTTTTTT. Protein product: CASSLQGTDTGELFF.

In DNA, the CDR3 is TGTGCCAGCAGCCTCCAGGGCCTACCCAACTACGAGCAGTACTTC. Amino acids: CASSLQGLPNYEQYF. The chain uses TRBV6-6 and TRBJ2-7; possible D gene TRBD1, 5 bases. Per germline, CDR1 MNHNY and CDR2 SVGAGI (reference sequence). Trimming cost V 6 bases and J 3 bases, with 18 bases left between them. The CDR3 is 15 amino acids.